Shown below are 10 T cell receptor beta chains from a single sample sequenced in a study of T cell clusters in autoimmune cytopenias. TRB was amplified from about 270 ng of peripheral blood genomic DNA per sample. TRB was amplified by touch-down multiplex PCR, primer pools A and B combined. Each CDR3 protein gets one entry in TCRdb, which reprocessed the multiplex PCR reads and gives no DNA. This sample lists some 6,100 distinct CDR3 sequences; its ten largest clones have less than 40%. The same data also went into a second study, on T cell repertoires in aging, cancer and after chemotherapy.

Sequencing was performed on peripheral blood. All receptors derive from a human donor in good health.

Measured by frequency, this clonotype is medium-sized. The CDR3 loop is CASSKGLVDTQYF. J is TRBJ2-3 and V is TRBV19; the D call of TRBD2 rests on TCRdb alone, since no DNA is present to check it. CDR1 and CDR2 (germline): LNHDA, SQIVND (reference sequence). This CDR3 spans 13 amino acids.

The chain has TRBV4-3 and TRBJ1-1. The CDR3 contains 14 residues. Germline CDR1 reads LGHNA; CDR2 reads YSLEER. The CDR3 region is CASSQDRYGTEAFF.

The chain links TRBV20-1 to TRBJ2-5; TCRdb selects TRBD2, and the lack of DNA leaves this call unchecked. The germline V gene has CDR1 DFQATT and CDR2 SNEGSKA (reference sequence). This CDR3 is built from 14 residues. CDR3 loop: CSASRGGGQETQYF.

The rearrangement links TRBV5-5 to TRBJ1-2. There are 12 residues in the CDR3. Germline values: CDR1 SGHKS, CDR2 YYEKEE (reference sequence). CDR3 in amino acids: CASSLDRDGYTF.

In terms of frequency, this clonotype is medium-sized. This sequence joins TRBV6-4 and TRBJ1-3; the D call of TRBD1 rests on TCRdb alone, since no DNA is present to check it. Germline lookup yields CDR1 MRHNA and CDR2 SNTAGT. The CDR3 consists of 16 residues. The chain's CDR3 is CASSDYVGWTQDTIYF.

This chain joins TRBV11-2 and TRBJ1-2. In germline, CDR1 is SGHAT, CDR2 FQNNGV. The CDR3 covers 13 residues. The CDR3: CASSLVWNYGYTF.

V is TRBV30 and J is TRBJ1-5. This CDR3 spans 14 amino acids. CDR1 GTSNPN and CDR2 SVGIG come from the germline V gene (reference sequence). Here the CDR3 reads CAWSIQGSNQPQHF.

CDR3 protein: CASRPTGGGETQYF. The chain uses TRBV12-3 or TRBV12-4 and TRBJ2-5; TCRdb outputs TRBD1, but without DNA this stays unchecked. The CDR3 is 14 amino acids.

The V gene is TRBV7-7, the J gene TRBJ2-2. Germline V CDR1 and CDR2: SSHAT, FNYEAQ (reference sequence). The CDR3 runs to 15 residues. CDR3 loop: CASSLATANTGELFF.

By frequency, this clonotype registers medium-sized. The CDR3 sequence: CASATAGNTIYF. This rearrangement joins TRBV19 to TRBJ1-3. The CDR3 is 12 amino acids. CDR1 and CDR2 (germline): LNHDA, SQIVND (reference sequence).